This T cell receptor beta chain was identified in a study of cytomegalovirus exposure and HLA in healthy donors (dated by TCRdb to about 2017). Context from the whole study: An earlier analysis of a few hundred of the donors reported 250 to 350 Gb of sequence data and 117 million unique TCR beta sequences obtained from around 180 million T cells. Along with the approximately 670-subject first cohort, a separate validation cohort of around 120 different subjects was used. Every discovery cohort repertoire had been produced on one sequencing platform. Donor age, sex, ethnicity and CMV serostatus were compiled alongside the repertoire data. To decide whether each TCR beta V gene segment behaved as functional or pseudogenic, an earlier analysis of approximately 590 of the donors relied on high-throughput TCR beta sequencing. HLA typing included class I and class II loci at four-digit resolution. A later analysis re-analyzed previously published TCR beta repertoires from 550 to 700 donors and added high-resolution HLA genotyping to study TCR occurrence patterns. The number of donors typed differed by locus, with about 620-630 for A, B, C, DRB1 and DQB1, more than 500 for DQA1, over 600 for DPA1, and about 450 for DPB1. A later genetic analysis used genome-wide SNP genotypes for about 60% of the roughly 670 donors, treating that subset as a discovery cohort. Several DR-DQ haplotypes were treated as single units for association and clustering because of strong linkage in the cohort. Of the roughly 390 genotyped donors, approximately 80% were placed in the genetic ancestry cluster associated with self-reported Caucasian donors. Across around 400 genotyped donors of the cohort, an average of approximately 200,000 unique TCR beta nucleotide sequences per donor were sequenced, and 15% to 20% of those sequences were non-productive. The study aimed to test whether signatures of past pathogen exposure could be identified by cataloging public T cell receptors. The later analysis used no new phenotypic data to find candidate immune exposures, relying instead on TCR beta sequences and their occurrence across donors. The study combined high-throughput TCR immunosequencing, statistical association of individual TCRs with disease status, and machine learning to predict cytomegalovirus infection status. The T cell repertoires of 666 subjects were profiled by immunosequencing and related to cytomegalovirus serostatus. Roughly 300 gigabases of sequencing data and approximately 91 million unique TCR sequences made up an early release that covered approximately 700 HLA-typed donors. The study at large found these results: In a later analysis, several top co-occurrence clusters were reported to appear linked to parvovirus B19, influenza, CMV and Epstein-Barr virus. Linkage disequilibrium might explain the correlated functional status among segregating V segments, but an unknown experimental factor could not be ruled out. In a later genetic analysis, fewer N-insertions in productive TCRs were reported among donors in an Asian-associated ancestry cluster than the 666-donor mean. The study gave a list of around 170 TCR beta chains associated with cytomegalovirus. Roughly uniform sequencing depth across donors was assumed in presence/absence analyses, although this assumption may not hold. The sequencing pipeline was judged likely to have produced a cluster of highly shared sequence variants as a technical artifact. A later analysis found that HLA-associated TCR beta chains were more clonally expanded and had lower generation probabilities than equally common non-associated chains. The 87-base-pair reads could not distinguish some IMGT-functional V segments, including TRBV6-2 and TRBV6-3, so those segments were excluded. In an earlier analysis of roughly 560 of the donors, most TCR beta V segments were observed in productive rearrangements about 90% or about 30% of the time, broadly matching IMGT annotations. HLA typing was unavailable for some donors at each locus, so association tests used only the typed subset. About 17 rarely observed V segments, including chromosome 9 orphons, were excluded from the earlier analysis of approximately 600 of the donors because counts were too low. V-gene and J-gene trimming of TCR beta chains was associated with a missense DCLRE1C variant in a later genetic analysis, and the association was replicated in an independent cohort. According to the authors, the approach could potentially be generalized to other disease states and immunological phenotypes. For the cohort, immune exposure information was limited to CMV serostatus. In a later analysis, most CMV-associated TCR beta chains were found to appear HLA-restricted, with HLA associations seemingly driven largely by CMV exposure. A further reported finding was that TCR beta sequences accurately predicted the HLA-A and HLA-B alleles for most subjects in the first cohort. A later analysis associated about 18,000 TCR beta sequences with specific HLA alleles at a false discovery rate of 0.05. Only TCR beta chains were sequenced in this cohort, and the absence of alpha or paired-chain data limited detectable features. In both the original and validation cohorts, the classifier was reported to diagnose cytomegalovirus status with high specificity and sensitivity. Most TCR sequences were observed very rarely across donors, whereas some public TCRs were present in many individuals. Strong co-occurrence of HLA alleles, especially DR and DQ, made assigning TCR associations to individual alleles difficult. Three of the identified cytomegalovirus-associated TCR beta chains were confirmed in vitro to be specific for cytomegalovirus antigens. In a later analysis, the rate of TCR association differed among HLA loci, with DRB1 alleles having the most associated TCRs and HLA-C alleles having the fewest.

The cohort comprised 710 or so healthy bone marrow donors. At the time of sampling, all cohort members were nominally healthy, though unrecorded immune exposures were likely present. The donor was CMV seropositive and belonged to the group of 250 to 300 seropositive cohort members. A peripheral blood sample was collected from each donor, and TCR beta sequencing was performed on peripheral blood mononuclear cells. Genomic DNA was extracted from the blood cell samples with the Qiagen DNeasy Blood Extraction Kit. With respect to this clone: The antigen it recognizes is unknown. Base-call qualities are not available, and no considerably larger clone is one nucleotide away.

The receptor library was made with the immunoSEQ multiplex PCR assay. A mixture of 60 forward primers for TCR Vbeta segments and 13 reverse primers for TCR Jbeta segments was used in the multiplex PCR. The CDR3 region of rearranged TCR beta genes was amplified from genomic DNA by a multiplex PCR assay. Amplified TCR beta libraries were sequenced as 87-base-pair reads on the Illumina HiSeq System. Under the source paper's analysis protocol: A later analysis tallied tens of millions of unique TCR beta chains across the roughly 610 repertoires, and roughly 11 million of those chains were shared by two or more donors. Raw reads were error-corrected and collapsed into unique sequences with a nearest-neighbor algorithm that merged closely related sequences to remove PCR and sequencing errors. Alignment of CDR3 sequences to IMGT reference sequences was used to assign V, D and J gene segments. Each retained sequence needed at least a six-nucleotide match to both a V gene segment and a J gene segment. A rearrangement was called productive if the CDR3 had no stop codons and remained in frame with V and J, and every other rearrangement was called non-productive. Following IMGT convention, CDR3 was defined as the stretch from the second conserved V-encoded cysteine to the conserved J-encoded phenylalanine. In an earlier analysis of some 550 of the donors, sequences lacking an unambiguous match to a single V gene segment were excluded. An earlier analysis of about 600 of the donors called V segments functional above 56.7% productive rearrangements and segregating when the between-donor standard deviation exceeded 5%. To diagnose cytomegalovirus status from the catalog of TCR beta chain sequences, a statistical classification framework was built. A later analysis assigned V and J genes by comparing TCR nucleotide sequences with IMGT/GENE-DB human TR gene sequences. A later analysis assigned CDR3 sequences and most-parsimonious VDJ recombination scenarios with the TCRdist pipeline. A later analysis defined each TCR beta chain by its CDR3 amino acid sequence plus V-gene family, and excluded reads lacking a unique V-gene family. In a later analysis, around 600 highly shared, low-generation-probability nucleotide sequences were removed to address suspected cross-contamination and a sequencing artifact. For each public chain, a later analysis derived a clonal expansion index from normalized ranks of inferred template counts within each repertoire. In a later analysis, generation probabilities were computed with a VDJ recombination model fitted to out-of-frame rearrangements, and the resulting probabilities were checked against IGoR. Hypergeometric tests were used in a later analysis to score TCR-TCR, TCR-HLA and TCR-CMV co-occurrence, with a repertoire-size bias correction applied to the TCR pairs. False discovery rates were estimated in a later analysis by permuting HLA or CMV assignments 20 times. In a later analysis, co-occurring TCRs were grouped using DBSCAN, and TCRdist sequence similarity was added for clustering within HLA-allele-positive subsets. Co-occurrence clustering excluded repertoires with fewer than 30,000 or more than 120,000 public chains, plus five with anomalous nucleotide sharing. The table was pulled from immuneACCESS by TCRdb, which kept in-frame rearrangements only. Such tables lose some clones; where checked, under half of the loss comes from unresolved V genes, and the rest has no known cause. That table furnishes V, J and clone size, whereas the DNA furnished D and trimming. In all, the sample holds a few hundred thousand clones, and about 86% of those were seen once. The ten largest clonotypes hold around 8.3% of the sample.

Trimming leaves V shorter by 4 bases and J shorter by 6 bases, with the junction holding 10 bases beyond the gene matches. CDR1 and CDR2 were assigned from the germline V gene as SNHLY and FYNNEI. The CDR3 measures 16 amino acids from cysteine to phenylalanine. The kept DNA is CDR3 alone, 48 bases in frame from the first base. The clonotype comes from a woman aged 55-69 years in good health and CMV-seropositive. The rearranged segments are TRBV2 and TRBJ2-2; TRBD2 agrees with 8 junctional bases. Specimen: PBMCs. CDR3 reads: CASSGGTRRSAGELFF. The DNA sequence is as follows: TGTGCCAGCAGTGGGGGGACTAGACGATCCGCCGGGGAGCTGTTTTTT.